Listed here are 5 T cell receptor beta chains from one sample, sequenced in a study of T cells in tumors after PD-1 blockade (dated by TCRdb to about 2019). Library preparation used the immunoSEQ multiplex PCR assay. TCRdb took this table from immuneACCESS and kept in-frame rearrangements with V and J called. Such tables lack part of the clones; where checked against another copy, unresolved V genes explain under half of the gap, and the rest is unexplained. The sample has fewer than 9,500 clones on record, 55% to 70% of them singletons. 8% to 9% of the sample belongs to the ten largest clones. Interpreted using the paper, the time point label stands for: after anti-PD-1 therapy. The source was tumor tissue, collected after anti-PD-1 treatment. The receptors were gathered from a human donor with basal cell carcinoma.

Here the CDR3 reads CASTGPVEYMNTEAFF. DNA for the CDR3: TGTGCCAGCACAGGTCCAGTAGAATACATGAACACTGAAGCTTTCTTT. V gene TRBV5-5 combines with J gene TRBJ1-1, with D hard to call. Germline V lookup: CDR1 SGHKS, CDR2 YYEKEE (reference sequence). Between the trimmed V and J ends, which lost 6 bases and 0 bases, there was a span of 18 bases. The CDR3 covers 16 residues.

V usage is TRBV30 and J usage is TRBJ2-4, with D unclear. V dropped 0 bases and J dropped 6 bases, with 6 bases sitting between them. Germline CDR1 reads GTSNPN; CDR2 reads SVGIG (reference sequence). The CDR3 extends over 12 amino acids. The CDR3 loop is CAWSVPVNIQYF. In DNA, the CDR3 is TGTGCCTGGAGTGTACCGGTAAACATTCAGTACTTC.

The chain joins TRBV5-5 to TRBJ2-1, with D perhaps TRBD2 (5 bases). The length of the CDR3 is 15 residues. Germline V gives CDR1 SGHKS, CDR2 YYEKEE (reference sequence). Trimming stripped 0 bases from V and 4 bases from J, with 11 bases between. In nucleotides, the CDR3 is TGTGCCAGCAGCTTGGACGGGGATTCTTACAATGAGCAGTTCTTC. Its translation: CASSLDGDSYNEQFF.

This clone has more than one count but fewer than ten. The chain is built from TRBV14 and TRBJ1-6; D not resolved. From germline, CDR1 is SGHDN and CDR2 FVKESK. The CDR3 is 17 amino acids. V was cut by 3 bases and J by 1 base, with 13 bases left in between. The CDR3 here is CASSQVGRGSYNSPLHF. The CDR3 DNA reads as TGTGCCAGCAGCCAGGTTGGGAGAGGGTCCTATAATTCACCCCTCCACTTT.

This clone was observed a few times. The chain combines TRBV27 with TRBJ2-5, with no clear D. Deletions cut 6 bases from V and 5 bases from J, with 16 bases between. The CDR3 loop spans 14 amino acids. Per germline, CDR1 MNHEY and CDR2 SMNVEV (reference sequence). The CDR3 DNA reads as TGTGCCAGCAGCCCACTCGTTGGGCTGGAGACCCAGTACTTC. This codes for CASSPLVGLETQYF.